The present T cell receptor beta chain was sequenced within a study of somatic mutations in cytotoxic T cells in rheumatoid arthritis. Study-level background: Blood from the patient (around 27 ml EDTA) was drawn right after diagnosis, pretreatment. A subset of V beta antibody-stained T-cell populations was isolated by flow sorting, reaching nearly 100% purity, and this subset included V beta1+ cells that went on to TCRB sequencing.

Points from the study as a whole: In rheumatoid arthritis patients, unlike healthy controls, CD8+ clonality rose with age.

On this clone: Its antigen is as yet unknown.

Study processing details: Rarely did patient CD8+ clones above 1% match published virus-specific TCRB sequences. Libraries were prepared by immunoSEQ multiplex PCR; TCRdb keeps only in-frame clonotypes and omits some of them. That table furnishes V, J and clone size, whereas the DNA furnished D and trimming. Among some 17,000 clones, just under 85% were seen once, and the ten largest hold 15% to 20%. The source of this sequence is an adult with rheumatoid arthritis. Sequences were obtained from CD8+ T cells sorted from blood.

DNA of the CDR3: TGTGCCAGCAGTGACTGGGGACTAGCGGGAGCGGCAGATACGCAGTATTTT. Translated, it gives CASSDWGLAGAADTQYF. The V gene is TRBV6-1, the J gene TRBJ2-3; TRBD2 matches 14 bases. This CDR3 is 17 amino acids long. CDR1 MNHNS and CDR2 SASEGT come from the germline V gene. The V segment lost 3 bases and the J segment 4 bases; nucleotides outside the gene matches: 6.